This record covers a single T cell receptor (beta chain). The PCR ran on 60 Vbeta and 13 Jbeta primers. Assay used: immunoSEQ multiplex PCR; TCRdb lists only in-frame clones, some missing. The table shows about 150,000 clones, with about 74% occurring only once. CDR1 MDHEN and CDR2 SYDVKM come from the germline V gene. Deletions cut 6 bases from V and 4 bases from J, with 15 bases between. CDR3 length equals 14 residues. The data are from a study of cytomegalovirus exposure and HLA in healthy donors. The origin of this receptor is a male donor in good health and CMV-seronegative. The material sequenced was PBMCs. The chain combines TRBV28 with TRBJ2-5, with a weak D call TRBD2 (5 bases). This CDR3 reads CASSPQAGRETQYF. The DNA of the CDR3 is TGTGCCAGCAGCCCCCAAGCTGGGAGAGAGACCCAGTACTTC.